This passage covers 14 T cell receptor beta chains from one sample sequenced in a study of T-cell reconstitution after alpha-beta-depleted transplantation in children. The TCRbeta library incorporated unique molecular identifiers. Via MiXCR, TCRdb re-called the PCR reads, giving one row per CDR3 protein. The repertoire holds hundreds of thousands of distinct CDR3 sequences, with about 12% as singletons. The material sequenced was PBMCs, taken before TCRalphabeta/CD19-depleted stem cell transplant. The receptors were sampled from a girl aged 2 to 9 with congenital amegakaryocytic thrombocytopenia, due to receive a stem cell transplant.

The chain recombines TRBV20-1 with TRBJ2-1; the D gene could be TRBD1 or TRBD2 (5 bases each). The CDR3 length is 15 residues. Trimming pared 0 bases from V and 4 bases from J, leaving 13 bases between. Germline-derived CDR1 and CDR2 are DFQATT and SNEGSKA (reference sequence). CDR3 bases: TGCAGTGCTAGAGATCTGCAGGGAGCTTACAATGAGCAGTTCTTC. This translates into CSARDLQGAYNEQFF.

CDR3: CATSKRGFASPLHF. DNA of the CDR3: TGTGCCACCAGCAAGAGAGGGTTTGCTTCACCCCTCCACTTT. This chain joins TRBV15 and TRBJ1-6; D is ambiguous. Between the trimmed V and J ends, which lost 4 bases and 9 bases, there was a span of 13 bases. The CDR3 is 14 residues long. In germline, CDR1 is LNHNV, CDR2 YYDKDF (reference sequence).

Concerning this clonotype itself: A single base separates this from a much larger clone, so it may be a read error. This chain connects TRBV20-1 to TRBJ2-3, with 8 positions matching TRBD2. In germline, CDR1 is DFQATT, CDR2 SNEGSKA (reference sequence). The CDR3 extends over 16 amino acids. The CDR3, as DNA: TGCAGTGCTAGGTACGGCCAGCGGGGGCTCCCAGATGCGCAGTATTTT. Amino acids: CSARYGQRGLPDAQYF.

Ten or more counts support this clonotype. V gene TRBV6-5 combines with J gene TRBJ2-5; either TRBD1 or TRBD2 may fit D (5 bases each). Trimming pared 7 bases from V and 2 bases from J, leaving 17 bases between. The CDR3 is 15 residues long. Germline V CDR1 and CDR2: MNHEY, SVGAGI. This CDR3 is CASIRHPGPQETQYF. The DNA for the CDR3 is TGTGCCAGCATCCGACACCCGGGACCTCAAGAGACCCAGTACTTC.

This clonotype was seen repeatedly, ten times or more. The chain has TRBV12-3 or TRBV12-4 and TRBJ2-4; 10 bases are a match to TRBD2. The junction had 5 bases not matched to a gene; V was cut back by 3 bases and J by 6 bases. This CDR3 contains 15 residues. The CDR3 here is CASSFQRTSGNIQYF. The DNA of the CDR3 is TGTGCCAGCAGTTTTCAAAGGACTAGCGGAAACATTCAGTACTTC.

This clonotype was seen many times. The CDR3 is CSASETSPDTQYF. In DNA form, the CDR3 reads TGCAGTGCTTCCGAGACTAGTCCAGATACGCAGTATTTT. The chain couples TRBV20-1 to TRBJ2-3; tentatively, D is TRBD2 (6 bases). Trimming stripped 5 bases from V and 4 bases from J, with 13 bases between. This CDR3 spans 13 amino acids. Germline-derived CDR1 and CDR2 are DFQATT and SNEGSKA (reference sequence).

The V gene is TRBV19, the J gene TRBJ1-5; the D gene is possibly TRBD1 (6 bases). CDR3 size: 15 residues. The germline gives CDR1 LNHDA, CDR2 SQIVND (reference sequence). Trimming pared 3 bases from V and 4 bases from J, leaving 13 bases between. The CDR3 bases are TGTGCCAGTAGTATTAGGAGGGGGATTAATCAGCCCCAGCATTTT. Residues: CASSIRRGINQPQHF.

This clonotype was observed many times. The V call is TRBV20-1, the J call TRBJ2-2, with TRBD2 identical over 7 bases. This CDR3 contains 14 residues. V lost 3 bases and J lost 4; bases outside the gene matches: 5. Germline V lookup: CDR1 DFQATT, CDR2 SNEGSKA (reference sequence). For the CDR3, the DNA is TGCAGTGCTAGTCGCGGGAGTTCCACCGGGGAGCTGTTTTTT. It encodes CSASRGSSTGELFF.

This chain links TRBV7-8 with TRBJ2-2; 9 bases map to TRBD1. The CDR3 totals 17 residues. V gave up 2 bases and J gave up 5 bases; unmatched junction bases: 9. CDR1 and CDR2 (germline): SGHVS, FQNEAQ. CDR3 residues: CASSLPRQGVWTGELFF. The CDR3 DNA follows: TGTGCCAGCAGCTTACCGCGACAGGGGGTGTGGACCGGGGAGCTGTTTTTT.

This clonotype came up a few times. The chain has TRBV5-1 and TRBJ2-1; D is perhaps TRBD2 (5 bases). Germline V CDR1 and CDR2: SGHRS, YFSETQ. This CDR3 has 15 residues. Trimming cost V 3 bases and J 7 bases, with 17 bases left between them. CDR3 sequence: CASSSDFLSINEQFF. CDR3 DNA: TGCGCCAGCAGCTCGGACTTCCTTTCCATTAATGAGCAGTTCTTC.

In its sample, this clonotype was seen many times. This rearrangement joins TRBV12-3 or TRBV12-4 to TRBJ2-5, with D maybe TRBD2 (6 bases). The V end was cut by 5 bases, the J end by 2 bases, with 18 bases between. The CDR3 totals 16 residues. CDR3 sequence reads: CASSTHRGAEQETQYF. The CDR3 nucleotides read TGTGCCAGCAGTACCCATCGCGGGGCGGAACAAGAGACCCAGTACTTC.

This clonotype was seen many times. This sequence joins TRBV20-1 and TRBJ2-3; a possible D gene is TRBD2 (6 bases). CDR1 and CDR2 from the germline V gene are DFQATT and SNEGSKA (reference sequence). This CDR3 is 21 amino acids long. The V gene lost 2 bases and the J gene lost 1 base, with 31 bases spanning the gap. CDR3 sequence: CSARSQFAFGTGGAGTDTQYF. CDR3 in DNA: TGCAGTGCTAGATCCCAGTTCGCCTTCGGTACAGGCGGGGCGGGCACAGATACGCAGTATTTT.

This clonotype occurred many times. The chain couples TRBV10-3 to TRBJ1-1, with 7 bases that match TRBD1. J gave up 2 bases and V 4 bases, and 19 bases lay outside the gene matches. Per germline, CDR1 ENHRY and CDR2 SYGVKD. The CDR3 extends over 19 amino acids. The CDR3: CAISVRVIKGQLINTEAFF. The CDR3 nucleotides read TGTGCCATCAGTGTCAGAGTTATAAAGGGACAGTTGATTAACACTGAAGCTTTCTTT.

The table lists this clonotype with a few counts. The CDR3 loop is CASSSLTARDYNEQFF. The CDR3, as DNA: TGTGCCAGCAGCTCGTTGACAGCCCGAGATTACAATGAGCAGTTCTTC. J is TRBJ2-1 and V is TRBV11-2; maybe TRBD1 (5 bases). The CDR3 runs 16 residues. Germline V gene sequence: CDR1 SGHAT, CDR2 FQNNGV. V lost 4 bases and J lost 4, with 17 bases in between.